The present entry profiles one T cell receptor beta chain with its context. No antigen is known for it. What made the TCR beta cDNA was 5'RACE template switching with UMIs. Reanalyzing the 5' RACE reads, TCRdb keeps one entry per CDR3 protein, without DNA. The data include some 150,000 distinct CDR3 sequences; the top ten clones carry roughly 12%. This record belongs to a study of T cells expressing NK-cell markers. Looking at the study overall: Seven HCMV-seropositive donors and one seronegative donor made up the eight sequenced donors.

Germline V gene sequence: CDR1 MNHEY, CDR2 SMNVEV (reference sequence). This CDR3 is 13 amino acids long. General study results and limits: Whether the expanded NKG2C+ T cell clones recognized HCMV remained unclear.

The sample comprised blood T cells: a sorted CD56 or NKG2C T cell subset, CD4+ or CD8+ T cells, or bulk PBMC T cells (not recorded which). V is TRBV27 and J is TRBJ2-7. The TCR originated in a man between 18 and 29 years old in good health. CDR3 amino acids: CASSVDIHYEQYF.